The next 17 T cell receptor beta chains were all read from a single sample in a study of cytomegalovirus exposure and HLA in healthy donors. The study ran its PCR with 60 Vbeta and 13 Jbeta primers. The protocol was immunoSEQ multiplex PCR, while the TCRdb copy is restricted to in-frame clones and leaves out a portion. The sample has some 130,000 clones, approximately 80% seen once. The sequencing input was PBMCs. The receptors here all came from a man under 40 in good health and CMV-seronegative.

This clone was counted only a few times. The V and J genes are TRBV5-1 and TRBJ1-1; D unclear. The CDR3 contains 14 residues. Between the trimmed V and J ends, which lost 0 bases and 1 base, there was a span of 7 bases. Per germline, CDR1 SGHRS and CDR2 YFSETQ. CDR3 coding DNA: TGCGCCAGCAGCTTGGTTACAGAGAACACTGAAGCTTTCTTT. Amino acids: CASSLVTENTEAFF.

This clone was recorded a few times. The genes are TRBV6-5 and TRBJ2-1; maybe TRBD2 (5 bases). In germline, CDR1 is MNHEY, CDR2 SVGAGI. V dropped 6 bases and J dropped 5 bases, with 14 bases sitting between them. The CDR3 is 14 amino acids. CDR3 DNA: TGTGCCAGCAGCCGATCGGACTTCCACAATGAGCAGTTCTTC. This encodes CASSRSDFHNEQFF.

The rearrangement joins TRBV19 to TRBJ1-5, with D tentatively TRBD1 (5 bases). Between the trimmed V and J ends, which lost 5 bases and 5 bases, there was a span of 16 bases. Germline CDR1 LNHDA, CDR2 SQIVND (reference sequence). This CDR3 has 15 amino acids. The DNA of the CDR3 is TGTGCCAGTAGTCCCCATATGGGGGGGGATCAGCCCCAGCATTTT. It specifies CASSPHMGGDQPQHF.

The V and J genes are TRBV27 and TRBJ2-7, with TRBD2 matching 9 bases. Germline CDR1 MNHEY, CDR2 SMNVEV (reference sequence). This CDR3 region has 15 residues. V lost 3 bases to trimming and J lost 6 bases; unmatched junction nucleotides: 9. The CDR3 region is CASSFLASGIAEQYF. The CDR3, as DNA: TGTGCCAGCAGTTTTCTCGCTAGCGGGATCGCCGAGCAGTACTTC.

Details on this clone: The sample holds other DNA sequences that translate to the same CDR3. V usage is TRBV7-2 and J usage is TRBJ2-1; D remains unclear. Germline assignment: CDR1 SGHTA and CDR2 FQGNSA. Trimming removed 5 bases from V and 1 base from J, with 9 bases in between. This CDR3 is 14 amino acids long. CDR3 sequence (DNA): TGTGCCAGCAGCCTGAGTAGTTCCTACAATGAGCAGTTCTTC. It specifies CASSLSSSYNEQFF.

The chain employs TRBV6-5 and TRBJ1-4; D might be TRBD1 (5 bases). V lost 3 bases and J 0 bases, leaving 11 bases between the germline ends. CDR3 length: 16 residues. Per germline, CDR1 MNHEY and CDR2 SVGAGI. In DNA, the CDR3 is TGTGCCAGCAGTTATAACGGACAACCAACTAATGAAAAACTGTTTTTT. This translates into CASSYNGQPTNEKLFF.

The chain uses TRBV27 and TRBJ1-6; D may be TRBD1 (5 bases). Trimming took 1 base from V and 0 from J, leaving 13 bases between them. This CDR3 has 18 residues. Per germline, CDR1 MNHEY and CDR2 SMNVEV (reference sequence). The CDR3 DNA sequence: TGTGCCAGCAGTTTATGGCTCCCGGGGGGCTCCTATAATTCACCCCTCCACTTT. Its protein is CASSLWLPGGSYNSPLHF.

The chain recombines TRBV5-1 with TRBJ2-1; D perhaps matches TRBD1 (6 bases). Trimming left V 0 bases short and J 1 base short, with 8 bases between. Germline CDR1 SGHRS, CDR2 YFSETQ. The CDR3 covers 15 residues. The CDR3 DNA reads as TGCGCCAGCAGCTTGGACAGGGTTTCCTACAATGAGCAGTTCTTC. It is translated as CASSLDRVSYNEQFF.

J is TRBJ1-1 and V is TRBV5-6; 9 nucleotides align to TRBD1. Looked up from germline, CDR1 is SGHDT and CDR2 is YYEEEE. J gave up 6 bases and V 5 bases, and 14 bases lay outside the gene matches. The CDR3 totals 16 residues. The CDR3 coding sequence is TGTGCCAGCAGGAAAGCCGGGACAGGGCTTTACTCTGAAGCTTTCTTT. Translated: CASRKAGTGLYSEAFF.

This chain's CDR3 is CASSTQTGGPQPQHF. The CDR3 bases are TGTGCCAGTAGTACTCAGACAGGGGGGCCTCAGCCCCAGCATTTT. V and J are TRBV19 and TRBJ1-5, with 9 nucleotides matching TRBD1. CDR1 is LNHDA and CDR2 is SQIVND in the germline V gene (reference sequence). This CDR3 is 15 amino acids long. Trimming at V came to 4 bases and at J to 6 bases, leaving 7 bases not matched to a gene.

The V call is TRBV18, the J call TRBJ2-3; TRBD2 is a possible D gene (6 bases). Looked up from germline, CDR1 is KGHSH and CDR2 is LQKENI. CDR3 size: 14 residues. Trimming removed 6 bases from V and 4 bases from J, with 14 bases in between. The CDR3 reads CASSSQGGPDTQYF. In DNA, the CDR3 is TGTGCCAGCTCGTCCCAGGGAGGCCCAGATACGCAGTATTTT.

This clone came up a few times. The genes are TRBV6-5 and TRBJ2-7; tentatively, D is TRBD2 (6 bases). The CDR3 is 13 amino acids. Germline-derived CDR1 and CDR2 are MNHEY and SVGAGI. V lost 2 bases, J lost 4 bases, and 9 bases lay in between. The CDR3 bases are TGTGCCAGCAGTTACGGGAGGAGGTACGAGCAGTACTTC. This codes for CASSYGRRYEQYF.

CDR3: CASSLSGASSYNEQFF. The CDR3 DNA is TGTGCCAGCAGTCTTAGCGGGGCTAGCTCCTACAATGAGCAGTTCTTC. The chain recombines TRBV6-4 with TRBJ2-1; 8 nucleotides line up with TRBD2. V dropped 5 bases and J dropped 0; count of bases not matched to a gene: 6. CDR1 is MRHNA, CDR2 SNTAGT, per germline. The CDR3 is 16 residues long.

The J gene is TRBJ2-5, the V gene TRBV4-2, with 10 bases matching TRBD2. V was pared by 5 bases and J by 7 bases, with 10 bases of the junction left unmatched. The CDR3 is made up of 15 amino acids. The germline V gene has CDR1 LGHNA and CDR2 YNFKEQ. The CDR3 DNA is TGTGCCAGCAGCGGTCGGACTAGCGGCTTTGGGACCCAGTACTTC. Amino acid sequence: CASSGRTSGFGTQYF.

This chain joins TRBV27 and TRBJ1-2; D is possibly TRBD1 (6 bases). Germline assignment: CDR1 MNHEY and CDR2 SMNVEV (reference sequence). Trimming took 3 bases from V and 8 from J, leaving 16 bases between them. This CDR3 spans 14 amino acids. The chain's CDR3 is CASSFSGGARGYTF. CDR3 sequence (DNA): TGTGCCAGCAGTTTCTCGGGGGGCGCGCGGGGCTACACCTTC.

The CDR3 region has the DNA TGTGCCTGGAGTGCCGTGAATGAGCAGTTCTTC. Translated: CAWSAVNEQFF. The chain recombines TRBV30 with TRBJ2-1; D gene ambiguous. The CDR3 sequence is 11 residues long. CDR1 and CDR2 from the germline V gene are GTSNPN and SVGIG (reference sequence). Trimming took off 1 base at V and 7 bases at J, with 5 bases between the two ends. Complete variable domain (other parts from reference TRBV30 and TRBJ2-1): SQTIHQWPATLVQPVGSPLSLECTVEGTSNPNLYWYRQAAGRGLQLLFYSVGIGQISSEVPQNLSASRPQDRQFILSSKKLLLSDSGFYLCAWSAVNEQFFGPGTRLTVL.

The gene calls are TRBV2 and TRBJ1-2; 10 bases map to TRBD1. The V and J ends lost 5 bases and 2 bases, in that order; junction bases with no gene match: 5. The CDR3 consists of 15 residues. The germline gives CDR1 SNHLY, CDR2 FYNNEI. The CDR3 sequence: CASSRDRGLNYGYTF. The CDR3 DNA reads as TGTGCCAGCAGTAGGGACAGGGGCCTCAACTATGGCTACACCTTC.